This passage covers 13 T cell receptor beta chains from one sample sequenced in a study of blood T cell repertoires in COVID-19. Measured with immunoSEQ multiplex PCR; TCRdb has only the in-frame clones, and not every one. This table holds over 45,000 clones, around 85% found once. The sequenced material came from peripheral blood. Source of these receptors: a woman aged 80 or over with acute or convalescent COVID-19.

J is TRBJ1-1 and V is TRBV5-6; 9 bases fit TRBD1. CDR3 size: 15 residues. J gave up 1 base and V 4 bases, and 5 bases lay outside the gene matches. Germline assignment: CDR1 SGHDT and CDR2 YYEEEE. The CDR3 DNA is TGTGCCAGCAGCCTATGGACAGGGGAGAACACTGAAGCTTTCTTT. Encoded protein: CASSLWTGENTEAFF. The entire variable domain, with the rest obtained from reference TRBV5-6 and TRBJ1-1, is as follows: DAGVTQSPTHLIKTRGQQVTLRCSPKSGHDTVSWYQQALGQGPQFIFQYYEEEERQRGNFPDRFSGHQFPNYSSELNVNALLLGDSALYLCASSLWTGENTEAFFGQGTRLTVV.

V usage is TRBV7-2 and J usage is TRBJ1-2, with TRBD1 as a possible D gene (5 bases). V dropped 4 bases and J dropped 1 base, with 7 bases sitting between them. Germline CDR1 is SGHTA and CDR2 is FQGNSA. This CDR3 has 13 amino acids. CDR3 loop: CASSSDSNYGYTF. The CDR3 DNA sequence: TGTGCCAGCAGCTCAGACAGTAACTATGGCTACACCTTC. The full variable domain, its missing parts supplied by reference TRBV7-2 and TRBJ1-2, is GAGVSQSPSNKVTEKGKDVELRCDPISGHTALYWYRQSLGQGLEFLIYFQGNSAPDKSGLPSDRFSAERTGGSVSTLTIQRTQQEDSAVYLCASSSDSNYGYTFGSGTRLTVV.

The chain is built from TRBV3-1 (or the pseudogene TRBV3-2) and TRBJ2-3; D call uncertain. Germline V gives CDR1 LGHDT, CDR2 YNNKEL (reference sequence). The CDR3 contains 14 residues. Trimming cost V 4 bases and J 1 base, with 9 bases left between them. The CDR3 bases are TGTGCCAGCAGCCCATGGAGAGGCACAGATACGCAGTATTTT. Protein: CASSPWRGTDTQYF.

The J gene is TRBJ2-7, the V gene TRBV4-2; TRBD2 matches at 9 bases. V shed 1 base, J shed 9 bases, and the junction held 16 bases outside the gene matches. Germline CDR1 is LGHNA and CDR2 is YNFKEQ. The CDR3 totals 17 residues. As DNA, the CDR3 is TGTGCCAGCAGCCAAGGCCCTAGCGGGGCATTCCGTCTAGGGCAGTACTTC. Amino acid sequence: CASSQGPSGAFRLGQYF.

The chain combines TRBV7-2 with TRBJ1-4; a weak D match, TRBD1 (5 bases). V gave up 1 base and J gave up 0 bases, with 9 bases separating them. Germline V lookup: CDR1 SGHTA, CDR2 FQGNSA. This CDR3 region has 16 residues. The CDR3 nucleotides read TGTGCCAGCAGCTTAGTTGCCAGGGCAACTAATGAAAAACTGTTTTTT. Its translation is CASSLVARATNEKLFF.

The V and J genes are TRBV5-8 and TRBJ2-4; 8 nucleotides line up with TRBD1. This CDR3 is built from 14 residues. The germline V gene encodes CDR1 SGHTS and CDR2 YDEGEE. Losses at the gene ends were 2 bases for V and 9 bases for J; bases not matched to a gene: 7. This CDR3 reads CASSFRTGSPIQYF. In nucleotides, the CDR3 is TGTGCCAGCAGCTTTAGGACAGGGTCGCCCATTCAGTACTTC.

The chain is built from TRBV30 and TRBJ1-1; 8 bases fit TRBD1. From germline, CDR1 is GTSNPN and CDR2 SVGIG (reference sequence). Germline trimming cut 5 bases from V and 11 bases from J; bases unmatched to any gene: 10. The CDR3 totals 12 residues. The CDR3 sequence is CAWRQGSAEAFF. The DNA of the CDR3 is TGTGCCTGGCGACAGGGGTCCGCCGAGGCTTTCTTT.

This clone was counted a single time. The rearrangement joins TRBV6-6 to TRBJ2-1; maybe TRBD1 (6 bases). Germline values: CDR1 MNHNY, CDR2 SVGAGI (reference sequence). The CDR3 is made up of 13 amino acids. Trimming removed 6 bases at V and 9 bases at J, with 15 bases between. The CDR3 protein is CASRRDTGIEQFF. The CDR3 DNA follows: TGTGCCAGCAGACGAGACACAGGGATTGAGCAGTTCTTC.

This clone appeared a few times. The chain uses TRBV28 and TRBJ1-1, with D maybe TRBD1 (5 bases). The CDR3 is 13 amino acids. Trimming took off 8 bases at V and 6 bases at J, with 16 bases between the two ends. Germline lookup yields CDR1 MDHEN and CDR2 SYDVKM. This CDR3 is CASGEGNYAEAFF. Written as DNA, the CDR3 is TGTGCCAGCGGGGAGGGGAATTACGCTGAAGCTTTCTTT.

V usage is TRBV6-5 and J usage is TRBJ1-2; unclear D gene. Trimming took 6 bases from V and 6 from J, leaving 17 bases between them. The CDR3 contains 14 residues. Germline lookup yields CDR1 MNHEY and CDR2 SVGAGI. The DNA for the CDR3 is TGTGCCAGCAGGCCCCCCGGCGGGTCCAATGGCTACACCTTC. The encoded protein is CASRPPGGSNGYTF.

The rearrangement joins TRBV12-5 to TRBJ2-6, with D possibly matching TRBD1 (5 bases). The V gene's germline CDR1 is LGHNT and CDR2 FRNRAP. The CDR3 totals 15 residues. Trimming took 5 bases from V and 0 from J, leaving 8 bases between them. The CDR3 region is CASGQGNSGANVLTF. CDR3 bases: TGTGCTAGTGGTCAGGGCAACTCTGGGGCCAACGTCCTGACTTTC.

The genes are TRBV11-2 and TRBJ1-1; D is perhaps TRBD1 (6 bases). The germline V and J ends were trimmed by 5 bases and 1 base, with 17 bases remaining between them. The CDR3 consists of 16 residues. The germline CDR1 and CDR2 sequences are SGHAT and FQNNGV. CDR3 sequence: CASSPQGAGANTEAFF. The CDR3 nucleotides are TGTGCCAGCAGCCCCCAGGGTGCGGGGGCGAACACTGAAGCTTTCTTT.

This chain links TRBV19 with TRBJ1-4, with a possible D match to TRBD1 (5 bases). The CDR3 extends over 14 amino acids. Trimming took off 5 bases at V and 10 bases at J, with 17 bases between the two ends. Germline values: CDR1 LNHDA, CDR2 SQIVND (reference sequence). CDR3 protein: CASSPEDRRGKLFF. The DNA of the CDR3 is TGTGCCAGTAGTCCCGAGGACCGGAGGGGAAAACTGTTTTTT.